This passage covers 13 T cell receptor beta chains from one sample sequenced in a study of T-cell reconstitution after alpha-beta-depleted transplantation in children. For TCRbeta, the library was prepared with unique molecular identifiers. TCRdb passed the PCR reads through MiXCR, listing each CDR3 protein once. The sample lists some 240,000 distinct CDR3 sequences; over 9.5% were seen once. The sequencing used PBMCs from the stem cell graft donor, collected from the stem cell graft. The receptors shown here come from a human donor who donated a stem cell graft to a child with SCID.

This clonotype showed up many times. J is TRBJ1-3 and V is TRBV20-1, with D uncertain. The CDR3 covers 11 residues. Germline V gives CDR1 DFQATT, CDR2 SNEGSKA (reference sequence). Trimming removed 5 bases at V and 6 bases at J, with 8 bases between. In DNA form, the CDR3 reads TGCAGTGCTCTCAATTTAAACACCATATATTTT. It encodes CSALNLNTIYF.

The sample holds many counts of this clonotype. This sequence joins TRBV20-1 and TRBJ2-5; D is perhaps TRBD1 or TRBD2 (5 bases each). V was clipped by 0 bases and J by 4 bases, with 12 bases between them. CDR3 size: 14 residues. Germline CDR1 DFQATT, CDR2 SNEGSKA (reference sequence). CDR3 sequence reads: CSAREGVFVETQYF. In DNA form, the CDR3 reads TGCAGTGCTAGAGAGGGGGTTTTTGTAGAGACCCAGTACTTC.

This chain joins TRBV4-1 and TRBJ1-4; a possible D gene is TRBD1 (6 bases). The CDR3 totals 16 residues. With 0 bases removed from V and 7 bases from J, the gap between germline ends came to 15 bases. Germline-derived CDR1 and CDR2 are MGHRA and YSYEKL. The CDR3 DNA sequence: TGCGCCAGCAGCCAAGATTCGGGCTCCAGGGGTGAAAAACTGTTTTTT. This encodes CASSQDSGSRGEKLFF.

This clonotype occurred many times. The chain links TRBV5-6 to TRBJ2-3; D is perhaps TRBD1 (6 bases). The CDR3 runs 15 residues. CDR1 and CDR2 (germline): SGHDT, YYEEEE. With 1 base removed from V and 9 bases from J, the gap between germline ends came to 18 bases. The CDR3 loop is CASSLFEGRGNTQYF. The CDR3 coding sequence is TGTGCCAGCAGCTTGTTTGAGGGAAGGGGGAACACGCAGTATTTT.

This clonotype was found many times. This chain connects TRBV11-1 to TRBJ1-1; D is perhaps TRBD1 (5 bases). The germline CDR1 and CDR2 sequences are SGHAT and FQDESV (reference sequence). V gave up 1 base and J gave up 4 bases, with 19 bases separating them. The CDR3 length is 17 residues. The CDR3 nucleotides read TGTGCCAGCAGCTTAGTACTTCCAGGGAGCTACGCCACTGAAGCTTTCTTT. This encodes CASSLVLPGSYATEAFF.

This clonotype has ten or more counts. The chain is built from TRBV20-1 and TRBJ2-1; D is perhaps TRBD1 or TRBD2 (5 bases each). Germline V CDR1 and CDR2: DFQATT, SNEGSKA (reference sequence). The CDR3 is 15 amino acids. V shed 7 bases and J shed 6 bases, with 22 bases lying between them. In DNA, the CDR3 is TGCAGTGGCCGAAAGTTATGGGGGAATCGCAATGAGCAGTTCTTC. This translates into CSGRKLWGNRNEQFF.

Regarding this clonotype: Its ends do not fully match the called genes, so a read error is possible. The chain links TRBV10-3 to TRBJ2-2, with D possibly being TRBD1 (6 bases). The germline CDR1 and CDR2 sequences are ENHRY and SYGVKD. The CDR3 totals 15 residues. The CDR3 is CTISFLSGTTGELFF. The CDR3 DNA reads TGTACCATCAGTTTCTTGTCGGGGACAACCGGGGAGCTGTTTTTT.

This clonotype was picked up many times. In DNA form, the CDR3 reads TGCAGTGCCGACCTCAGGGGATTCGATCAGCCCCAGCATTTT. It is translated as CSADLRGFDQPQHF. The chain carries TRBV20-1 and TRBJ1-5; a weak D match, TRBD1 (6 bases). CDR3 size: 14 residues. The V end lost 6 bases, the J end lost 5 bases, and 17 bases lay between the germline ends. The germline V gene has CDR1 DFQATT and CDR2 SNEGSKA (reference sequence).

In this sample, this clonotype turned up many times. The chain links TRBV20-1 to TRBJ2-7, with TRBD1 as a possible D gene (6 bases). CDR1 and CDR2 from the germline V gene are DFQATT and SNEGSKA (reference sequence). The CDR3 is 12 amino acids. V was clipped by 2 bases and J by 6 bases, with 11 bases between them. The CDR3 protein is CSARLQGSEQYF. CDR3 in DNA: TGCAGTGCTAGATTACAGGGCTCCGAGCAGTACTTC.

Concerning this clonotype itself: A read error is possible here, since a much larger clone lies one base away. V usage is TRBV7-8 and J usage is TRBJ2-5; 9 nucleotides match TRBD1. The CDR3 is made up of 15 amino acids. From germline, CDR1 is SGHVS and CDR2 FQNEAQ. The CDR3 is CASSSTDRGRETHYF. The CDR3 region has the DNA TGTGCCAGCAGCTCAACGGACAGGGGTCGGGAGACCCATTACTTC.

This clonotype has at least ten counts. CDR3 bases: TGTGCCAGCAGCTTTAATCCGGGACTCCGGAATGAGCAGTTCTTC. Translating it yields CASSFNPGLRNEQFF. The genes are TRBV7-2 and TRBJ2-1, with TRBD2 as a possible D gene (6 bases). Germline loops: CDR1 SGHTA, CDR2 FQGNSA. With 3 bases removed from V and 7 bases from J, the gap between germline ends came to 16 bases. The CDR3 runs 15 residues.

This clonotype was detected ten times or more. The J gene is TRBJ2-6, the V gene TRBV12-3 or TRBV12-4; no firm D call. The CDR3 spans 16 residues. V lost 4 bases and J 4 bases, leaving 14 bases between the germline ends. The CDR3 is CASSSTTAAGANVLTF. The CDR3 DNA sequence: TGTGCCAGCAGTTCAACCACCGCCGCCGGGGCCAACGTCCTGACTTTC.

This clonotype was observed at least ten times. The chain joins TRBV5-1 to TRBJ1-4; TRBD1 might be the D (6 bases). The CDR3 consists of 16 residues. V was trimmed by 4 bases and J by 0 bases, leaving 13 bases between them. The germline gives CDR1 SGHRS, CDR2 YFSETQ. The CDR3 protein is CASSPRTAPTNEKLFF. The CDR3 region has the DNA TGCGCCAGCAGCCCTAGGACAGCTCCAACTAATGAAAAACTGTTTTTT. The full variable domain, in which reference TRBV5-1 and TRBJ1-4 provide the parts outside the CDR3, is KAGVTQTPRYLIKTRGQQVTLSCSPISGHRSVSWYQQTPGQGLQFLFEYFSETQRNKGNFPGRFSGRQFSNSRSEMNVSTLELGDSALYLCASSPRTAPTNEKLFFGSGTQLSVL.